These 25 T cell receptor beta chains originate from one sample sequenced in a study of T cell changes during pregnancy in multiple sclerosis. TCRdb's table, derived via immunoSEQ multiplex PCR, lists solely in-frame clones and lacks some. Here the sample spans 40,000 or so clones, 75% to 95% being singletons. The material sequenced was CD4+ T cells from peripheral blood mononuclear cells, taken in the first trimester of pregnancy. The source of these receptors is a female donor in good health, enrolled as a control in a pregnancy study.

CDR3 region: CASTDRETLFF. The CDR3 nucleotides read TGTGCCAGTACCGACAGGGAGACGCTGTTTTTT. This sequence joins TRBV19 and TRBJ1-4; 7 bases match TRBD1. The CDR3 covers 11 residues. The trim removed 7 bases at V and 14 bases at J, leaving 7 bases unmatched. Germline CDR1 and CDR2: LNHDA and SQIVND (reference sequence).

The genes are TRBV7-2 and TRBJ2-7, with TRBD2 matching 9 bases. The germline V gene encodes CDR1 SGHTA and CDR2 FQGNSA. This CDR3 is 16 amino acids long. V lost 5 bases to trimming and J lost 3 bases; unmatched junction nucleotides: 11. CDR3 bases: TGTGCCAGCAGCCCCCCAACTAGCGGGCCTCGCTACGAGCAGTACTTC. Translation: CASSPPTSGPRYEQYF.

This clone was detected once. The chain links TRBV28 to TRBJ1-4; D is undetermined. This CDR3 comprises 14 residues. The ends were cut back, 7 bases at V and 14 bases at J, with 23 bases in the middle. CDR1 is MDHEN, CDR2 SYDVKM, per germline. The CDR3 loop reads CASNTLPVGNGLFF. The DNA of the CDR3 is TGTGCCAGCAACACGCTTCCGGTCGGGAACGGGCTGTTTTTT.

CDR3 residues: CATSRGGGQTGELFF. The CDR3 DNA is TGTGCCACCAGCCGAGGCGGGGGGCAAACCGGGGAGCTGTTTTTT. The rearrangement links TRBV15 to TRBJ2-2; 8 bases match TRBD2. The CDR3 is 15 residues long. V lost 5 bases to trimming and J lost 5 bases; unmatched junction nucleotides: 7. Germline CDR1 is LNHNV and CDR2 is YYDKDF (reference sequence).

About this clone itself: Sequence at one end of the junction differs from germline and may be a read error. The chain recombines TRBV10-3 with TRBJ1-3; D not certain. This CDR3 has 13 residues. CDR1 is ENHRY, CDR2 SYGVKD, per germline. The CDR3 bases are TGTGACATCCCTAGGAGCTCTGGAAACACCATATATTTT. It yields the protein CDIPRSSGNTIYF.

The rearrangement links TRBV19 to TRBJ1-4, with 10 positions matching TRBD1. V was pared by 9 bases and J by 3 bases, with 13 bases of the junction left unmatched. The CDR3 spans 17 residues. Germline values: CDR1 LNHDA, CDR2 SQIVND (reference sequence). This CDR3 reads CASHHGGQGMANEKLFF. In DNA, the CDR3 is TGTGCCAGCCACCACGGGGGACAGGGGATGGCTAATGAAAAACTGTTTTTT.

The CDR3 nucleotides are TGCGCCAGCAGCCAGGGCCGGGACAGGGGTGCAACTAATGAAAAACTGTTTTTT. Protein: CASSQGRDRGATNEKLFF. The chain employs TRBV4-1 and TRBJ1-4; TRBD1 matches at 10 bases. This CDR3 has 18 amino acids. V lost 3 bases and J lost 0; bases outside the gene matches: 7. Per germline, CDR1 MGHRA and CDR2 YSYEKL.

The rearrangement uses TRBV5-1 and TRBJ1-2; D perhaps matches TRBD1 (6 bases). This CDR3 region has 15 residues. The germline gives CDR1 SGHRS, CDR2 YFSETQ. V was trimmed by 4 bases and J by 4 bases, leaving 17 bases between them. The CDR3 DNA follows: TGCGCCAGCAGCCTGGGCCTTAGGGGGTCCTATGGCTACACCTTC. Translation: CASSLGLRGSYGYTF.

On this clone: Other nucleotide sequences in the sample specify the same CDR3. J is TRBJ2-4 and V is TRBV28; possibly TRBD1 for D (5 bases). Trimming cost V 2 bases and J 1 base, with 6 bases left between them. CDR3 length: 14 residues. From germline, CDR1 is MDHEN and CDR2 SYDVKM. The CDR3 nucleotides are TGTGCCAGCAGTTTAAGACAGGCCAAAAACATTCAGTACTTC. It yields the protein CASSLRQAKNIQYF.

The CDR3 loop reads CASSPQLGSSYNSPLHF. The DNA of the CDR3 is TGTGCCAGCTCACCACAACTCGGGAGCTCCTATAATTCACCCCTCCACTTT. J is TRBJ1-6 and V is TRBV18; D remains unclear. Germline CDR1 reads KGHSH; CDR2 reads LQKENI. Trimming took 1 base from V and 0 from J, leaving 10 bases between them. The CDR3 totals 17 residues.

As regards this clone: One end of the junction is discordant with germline, which a read error may explain. This chain joins TRBV7-7 and TRBJ2-3; D possibly corresponds to TRBD2 (6 bases). The CDR3 totals 15 residues. Germline lookup yields CDR1 SSHAT and CDR2 FNYEAQ (reference sequence). The DNA for the CDR3 is TGTGCTAGCAGCTTAGATGGGGGGAGCACAGATACGCAGTATTTT. Translation gives CASSLDGGSTDTQYF.

The V call is TRBV5-1, the J call TRBJ1-2; no definite D call. The germline CDR1 and CDR2 sequences are SGHRS and YFSETQ. V shed 0 bases and J shed 2 bases, with 14 bases lying between them. There are 16 residues in the CDR3. The CDR3 DNA is TGCGCCAGCAGCTTGGATTTGGCCGGAGTAAACTATGGCTACACCTTC. Protein: CASSLDLAGVNYGYTF.

The rearrangement uses TRBV4-2 and TRBJ2-7, with D possibly TRBD1 on 7 matching bases. Germline V gene data show CDR1 as LGHNA and CDR2 as YNFKEQ. V lost 0 bases and J lost 3, with 15 bases in between. This CDR3 is built from 16 residues. CDR3 bases: TGTGCCAGCAGCCAAGAAGGAGGGGGCGGTGGCTACGAGCAGTACTTC. This sequence encodes CASSQEGGGGGYEQYF.

The V call is TRBV4-1, the J call TRBJ1-3; D gene ambiguous. Trimming cost V 0 bases and J 3 bases, with 12 bases left between them. The CDR3 spans 16 residues. Germline assignment: CDR1 MGHRA and CDR2 YSYEKL. CDR3 region: CASSQESRGHGNTIYF. Here the CDR3 DNA reads TGCGCCAGCAGCCAAGAGTCGAGAGGGCATGGAAACACCATATATTTT.

The chain couples TRBV19 to TRBJ2-7; 10 bases match TRBD1. The V gene end was trimmed by 8 bases and the J gene end by 1 base; junction bases not matched to a gene: 17. The CDR3 totals 18 residues. Germline V gene data show CDR1 as LNHDA and CDR2 as SQIVND (reference sequence). In nucleotides, the CDR3 is TGTGCCAGTGGGGCCCGGGACAGGGGTCCCTTTTTTTCCTACGAGCAGTACTTC. Its translation is CASGARDRGPFFSYEQYF.

The chain carries TRBV19 and TRBJ2-7; 9 bases are a match to TRBD1. The CDR3 is 15 residues long. Looked up from germline, CDR1 is LNHDA and CDR2 is SQIVND (reference sequence). Trimming cost V 3 bases and J 2 bases; bases outside gene matches: 5. CDR3 nucleotides: TGTGCCAGTAGTATCTGGCGACAGGGGGCCTACGAGCAGTACTTC. Translating it yields CASSIWRQGAYEQYF. The whole variable domain, remainder taken from reference TRBV19 and TRBJ2-7, is DGGITQSPKYLFRKEGQNVTLSCEQNLNHDAMYWYRQDPGQGLRLIYYSQIVNDFQKGDIAEGYSVSREKKESFPLTVTSAQKNPTAFYLCASSIWRQGAYEQYFGPGTRLTVT.

This rearrangement joins TRBV5-1 to TRBJ2-2, with D perhaps TRBD1 (6 bases). Deletions cut 0 bases from V and 5 bases from J, with 8 bases between. The CDR3 loop spans 14 amino acids. Per the germline V gene, CDR1 is SGHRS and CDR2 is YFSETQ. Written as DNA, the CDR3 is TGCGCCAGCAGCTTGGAACAGGGAACCGGGGAGCTGTTTTTT. It translates to CASSLEQGTGELFF. The full variable domain, its missing parts supplied by reference TRBV5-1 and TRBJ2-2, is KAGVTQTPRYLIKTRGQQVTLSCSPISGHRSVSWYQQTPGQGLQFLFEYFSETQRNKGNFPGRFSGRQFSNSRSEMNVSTLELGDSALYLCASSLEQGTGELFFGEGSRLTVL.

The chain has TRBV19 and TRBJ2-1, with 8 bases aligning to TRBD2. V shed 6 bases, J shed 8 bases, and the junction held 15 bases outside the gene matches. This CDR3 contains 16 residues. Per the germline V gene, CDR1 is LNHDA and CDR2 is SQIVND (reference sequence). CDR3 sequence (DNA): TGTGCCAGTAGGGCAAGGGGCGGGGGGCTCTCCGATGAGCAGTTCTTC. It yields the protein CASRARGGGLSDEQFF.

This clone was recorded once. The chain couples TRBV5-4 to TRBJ1-2; TRBD1 agrees at 12 bases. Germline loops: CDR1 SGHNT, CDR2 YYREEE (reference sequence). The CDR3 extends over 17 amino acids. The V and J ends lost 4 bases and 5 bases, in that order; junction bases with no gene match: 12. CDR3 amino acids: CASSNRDRGLTRYGYTF. CDR3 nucleotide sequence: TGTGCCAGCAGCAACCGGGACAGGGGGCTGACGAGGTATGGCTACACCTTC. Full variable domain (missing parts from reference TRBV5-4 and TRBJ1-2): ETGVTQSPTHLIKTRGQQVTLRCSSQSGHNTVSWYQQALGQGPQFIFQYYREEENGRGNFPPRFSGLQFPNYSSELNVNALELDDSALYLCASSNRDRGLTRYGYTFGSGTRLTVV.

This chain links TRBV10-3 with TRBJ2-5; D may be TRBD1 (7 bases). Trimming removed 2 bases at V and 5 bases at J, with 18 bases between. Germline CDR1 is ENHRY and CDR2 is SYGVKD. The CDR3 consists of 16 residues. The chain's CDR3 is CAISEKTTGAGETQYF. The CDR3 nucleotides are TGTGCCATCAGTGAGAAAACCACAGGGGCGGGGGAGACCCAGTACTTC.

The V gene is TRBV18, the J gene TRBJ1-4, with D maybe TRBD1 (6 bases). CDR1 is KGHSH, CDR2 LQKENI, per germline. The CDR3 has 15 amino acids. Trimming shortened V by 3 bases and J by 0 bases, and 8 bases separated the two germline ends. As DNA, the CDR3 is TGTGCCAGCTCACCCGGGACATCAACTAATGAAAAACTGTTTTTT. It yields the protein CASSPGTSTNEKLFF.

The chain recombines TRBV6-5 with TRBJ2-3; TRBD2 matches at 7 bases. V lost 4 bases to trimming and J lost 4 bases; unmatched junction nucleotides: 8. Germline assignment: CDR1 MNHEY and CDR2 SVGAGI. This CDR3 has 15 amino acids. CDR3 sequence: CASSFMRGWSDTQYF. The CDR3 DNA is TGTGCCAGCAGTTTTATGCGGGGGTGGTCAGATACGCAGTATTTT.

The genes are TRBV27 and TRBJ2-1; D is unresolved. CDR1 and CDR2 from the germline V gene are MNHEY and SMNVEV (reference sequence). V gave up 2 bases and J gave up 7 bases, with 15 bases separating them. The CDR3 extends over 15 amino acids. The CDR3 nucleotides are TGTGCCAGCAGTTTAAGAATTACGGCCGGGAATGAGCAGTTCTTC. Translated, it gives CASSLRITAGNEQFF.

This chain uses TRBV5-8 with TRBJ2-5; D might be TRBD2 (5 bases). V was trimmed by 4 bases and J by 4 bases, leaving 17 bases between them. Germline V gene lookup returns CDR1 SGHTS and CDR2 YDEGEE. This CDR3 is built from 15 residues. The CDR3 here is CASSPSRGLVETQYF. Written as DNA, the CDR3 is TGTGCCAGCAGCCCGTCTCGGGGTCTGGTAGAGACCCAGTACTTC.

The rearrangement links TRBV6-1 to TRBJ1-5; TRBD1 might be the D (5 bases). Trimming removed 7 bases at V and 6 bases at J, with 13 bases between. This CDR3 contains 13 residues. CDR1 is MNHNS, CDR2 SASEGT, per germline. The CDR3 nucleotides are TGTGCCAGCACATTTGGGCAGGGTCAGCCCCAGCATTTT. Translated, it gives CASTFGQGQPQHF.